A single T cell receptor (beta chain) is shown here with its context. Its antigen is not identified. V dropped 6 bases and J dropped 7 bases, with 9 bases sitting between them. In germline, CDR1 is ENHRY, CDR2 SYGVKD. The CDR3 spans 11 residues. The data belong to a study of post-analysis software for immune sequencing data. Findings and caveats of the study: Co-batched samples clustered tightly together by F measure. Patients carried a few TRBV segments more frequently than controls did, and TRBV5-6, TRBV5-1 and TRBV20-1 were among them. Significantly decreased normalized Chao1 diversity was recorded for multiple sclerosis patients relative to controls.

Included in the TCR beta cDNA libraries were unique molecular identifiers. The T cell input of roughly 1 to 11 million gave about 470,000 cDNA molecules. One entry per CDR3 protein, called by TCRdb with MiXCR from the PCR reads. Of hundreds of thousands of distinct CDR3 sequences listed, approximately 59% are singletons. The source is a girl aged 2 to 10 with multiple sclerosis. Sequences were obtained from blood. The chain recombines TRBV10-3 with TRBJ1-1, with unresolved D. For the CDR3, the DNA is TGTGCCATCAGCGCGGCACGTGAAGCTTTCTTT. The encoded protein is CAISAAREAFF.